These 32 T cell receptor beta chains share one sample of origin, sequenced in a study of blood T cells in healthy people across ages. With a J-beta primer mix and a sample-barcoded 5' primer, a second PCR ran about 7 to 12 cycles. TCRdb analysed the 5' RACE reads with MiXCR anew, one entry per CDR3 protein. The sample yields roughly 1,800,000 distinct CDR3 sequences, just under 50% seen once. Sequencing input: blood. The receptors originated from a woman aged 40 to 49 in good health.

This clonotype was seen a few times. The rearrangement uses TRBV20-1 and TRBJ2-3; 9 positions agree with TRBD1. The CDR3 sequence is 18 residues long. Germline values: CDR1 DFQATT, CDR2 SNEGSKA (reference sequence). Trimming cost V 0 bases and J 0 bases; bases outside gene matches: 10. Here the CDR3 DNA reads TGCAGTGCTAGAGATCGGCACAGGGGGCAGACTAGCACAGATACGCAGTATTTT. It codes for CSARDRHRGQTSTDTQYF.

This clonotype has just a few counts. The CDR3 DNA reads as TGCGCCAGCAGTGATGATCTGAAAGAGACCCAGTACTTC. Translated, it gives CASSDDLKETQYF. The V call is TRBV10-1, the J call TRBJ2-5; D uncertain. Trimming pared 3 bases from V and 3 bases from J, leaving 8 bases between. The CDR3 spans 13 residues. CDR1 and CDR2 (germline): WNHNN, SYGVQD (reference sequence).

The chain employs TRBV28 and TRBJ2-7, with D hard to call. CDR1 and CDR2 from the germline V gene are MDHEN and SYDVKM. The ends were cut back, 6 bases at V and 2 bases at J, with 11 bases in the middle. The CDR3 has 13 amino acids. CDR3 residues: CASSRDTPYEQYF. CDR3 DNA sequence: TGTGCCAGCAGCCGCGACACCCCCTACGAGCAGTACTTC.

This clonotype was observed a handful of times. The rearrangement joins TRBV12-3 or TRBV12-4 to TRBJ2-5, with TRBD2 identical over 8 bases. The CDR3 consists of 14 residues. V dropped 8 bases and J dropped 4; count of bases not matched to a gene: 9. CDR3 residues: CASVAGGRGETQYF. The CDR3 bases are TGTGCCAGCGTCGCGGGGGGAAGGGGAGAGACCCAGTACTTC.

This clonotype was counted at least ten times. The chain employs TRBV29-1 and TRBJ2-7; D possibly uses TRBD1 or TRBD2 (6 bases each). The CDR3 loop spans 11 amino acids. Per the germline V gene, CDR1 is SQVTM and CDR2 is ANQGSEA. Trimming cost V 4 bases and J 4 bases, with 8 bases left between them. The CDR3 reads CSVGGGYEQYF. The CDR3 DNA reads as TGCAGCGTTGGAGGGGGGTACGAGCAGTACTTC.

The rearrangement joins TRBV4-2 to TRBJ2-4; D is possibly TRBD2 (5 bases). The CDR3 has 15 amino acids. Per the germline V gene, CDR1 is LGHNA and CDR2 is YNFKEQ. V lost 0 bases, J lost 13 bases, and 19 bases lay in between. The CDR3 is CASSQDSASSGEQYF. The CDR3 DNA is TGTGCCAGCAGCCAAGATAGCGCTAGCTCCGGGGAGCAGTACTTC.

This sequence joins TRBV7-2 and TRBJ1-1; D gene ambiguous. CDR1 and CDR2 (germline): SGHTA, FQGNSA. V lost 3 bases and J 2 bases, leaving 7 bases between the germline ends. This CDR3 spans 13 amino acids. CDR3 in DNA: TGTGCCAGCAGCTTGGAATACAACACTGAAGCTTTCTTT. The encoded protein is CASSLEYNTEAFF.

This clonotype was recorded a few times. The CDR3 DNA reads TGCAGCGACAGGGCGTCCTACGAGCAGTACTTC. Translation: CSDRASYEQYF. The rearrangement uses TRBV29-1 and TRBJ2-7, with D maybe TRBD1 (6 bases). Trimming took off 7 bases at V and 1 base at J, with 8 bases between the two ends. Per germline, CDR1 SQVTM and CDR2 ANQGSEA. CDR3 size: 11 residues.

This rearrangement joins TRBV6-5 to TRBJ2-3, with TRBD1 identical over 8 bases. Germline V gene data show CDR1 as MNHEY and CDR2 as SVGAGI. The junction had 3 bases not matched to a gene; V was cut back by 6 bases and J by 4 bases. The CDR3 length is 13 residues. CDR3 protein: CASSRGRADTQYF. In DNA form, the CDR3 reads TGTGCCAGCAGCAGGGGGCGGGCAGATACGCAGTATTTT.

This clonotype was found a few times. V gene TRBV28 combines with J gene TRBJ2-3; 11 bases are shared with TRBD1. J was trimmed by 4 bases and V by 4 bases; bases with no gene match: 13. The CDR3 spans 18 residues. The V gene's germline CDR1 is MDHEN and CDR2 SYDVKM. The CDR3 here is CASSSTTWTGGVPDTQYF. DNA of the CDR3: TGTGCCAGCAGTTCTACAACCTGGACAGGGGGCGTCCCAGATACGCAGTATTTT.

The rearrangement joins TRBV5-6 to TRBJ2-7; TRBD2 aligns across 16 bases. Germline V gene lookup returns CDR1 SGHDT and CDR2 YYEEEE. Losses at the gene ends were 2 bases for V and 6 bases for J; bases not matched to a gene: 14. The CDR3 contains 19 residues. CDR3 sequence: CASSFWSGLAGGPGAEQYF. CDR3 in DNA: TGTGCCAGCAGCTTCTGGTCGGGACTAGCGGGGGGGCCGGGAGCCGAGCAGTACTTC.

This chain joins TRBV15 and TRBJ2-5; maybe TRBD1 (6 bases). The CDR3 length is 15 residues. Germline assignment: CDR1 LNHNV and CDR2 YYDKDF (reference sequence). The V end lost 1 base, the J end lost 5 bases, and 14 bases lay between the germline ends. The CDR3 reads CATSRVGQTGETQYF. Here the CDR3 DNA reads TGTGCCACCAGCAGAGTAGGACAGACCGGGGAGACCCAGTACTTC.

The chain links TRBV4-1 to TRBJ2-6; 7 nucleotides agree with TRBD1. V lost 7 bases to trimming and J lost 0 bases; unmatched junction nucleotides: 9. Germline loops: CDR1 MGHRA, CDR2 YSYEKL. The CDR3 has 17 residues. The CDR3 coding sequence is TGCGCCAGCACCCCCCGGACAGGTAGCTCTGGGGCCAACGTCCTGACTTTC. It specifies CASTPRTGSSGANVLTF.

The V gene is TRBV6-5, the J gene TRBJ2-7; 8 nucleotides line up with TRBD2. V lost 4 bases, J lost 4 bases, and 9 bases stayed unmatched. The CDR3 extends over 15 amino acids. Germline lookup yields CDR1 MNHEY and CDR2 SVGAGI. The CDR3 protein is CASSSPRGGVYEQYF. The CDR3 coding sequence is TGTGCCAGCAGTTCGCCCCGGGGGGGCGTTTACGAGCAGTACTTC.

The V gene is TRBV10-3, the J gene TRBJ2-6; TRBD1 aligns across 10 bases. The CDR3 is made up of 16 amino acids. Trimming at V came to 11 bases and at J to 0 bases, leaving 7 bases not matched to a gene. Germline CDR1 is ENHRY and CDR2 is SYGVKD. This CDR3 reads CAVRDRGFSGANVLTF. In nucleotides, the CDR3 is TGTGCCGTGAGGGACAGGGGATTCTCTGGGGCCAACGTCCTGACTTTC.

This clonotype was seen a handful of times. The rearrangement uses TRBV27 and TRBJ1-4, with a possible D match to TRBD1 (6 bases). CDR1 is MNHEY and CDR2 is SMNVEV in the germline V gene (reference sequence). The CDR3 has 15 amino acids. Trimming left V 5 bases short and J 6 bases short, with 16 bases between. The CDR3 region is CASSTSEGDYEKLFF. CDR3 sequence (DNA): TGTGCCAGCAGTACTTCCGAGGGGGATTATGAAAAACTGTTTTTT. The full variable domain, in which reference TRBV27 and TRBJ1-4 provide the parts outside the CDR3, is EAQVTQNPRYLITVTGKKLTVTCSQNMNHEYMSWYRQDPGLGLRQIYYSMNVEVTDKGDVPEGYKVSRKEKRNFPLILESPSPNQTSLYFCASSTSEGDYEKLFFGSGTQLSVL.

V and J are TRBV20-1 and TRBJ1-4; tentative D call: TRBD1 (5 bases). V was cut by 3 bases and J by 4 bases, with 9 bases left in between. This CDR3 is 13 amino acids long. Germline CDR1 reads DFQATT; CDR2 reads SNEGSKA (reference sequence). The CDR3 here is CSAREGFNEKLFF. For the CDR3, the DNA is TGCAGTGCTAGGGAGGGGTTTAATGAAAAACTGTTTTTT.

This rearrangement joins TRBV7-2 to TRBJ2-2, with no clear D. Germline V gene lookup returns CDR1 SGHTA and CDR2 FQGNSA. V was clipped by 5 bases and J by 2 bases, with 12 bases between them. The CDR3 consists of 15 residues. CDR3 residues: CASSPHGQNTGELFF. Written as DNA, the CDR3 is TGTGCCAGCAGCCCCCACGGCCAAAACACCGGGGAGCTGTTTTTT.

This clonotype has more than one count but fewer than ten. The rearrangement uses TRBV27 and TRBJ2-6; 9 bases are a match to TRBD1. Germline V CDR1 and CDR2: MNHEY, SMNVEV (reference sequence). Trimming removed 2 bases from V and 2 bases from J; junction bases left unmatched: 7. This CDR3 is 18 amino acids long. In nucleotides, the CDR3 is TGTGCCAGCAGTTTAGGCCCGGGACAGGGTACTGGGGCCAACGTCCTGACTTTC. Translating gives CASSLGPGQGTGANVLTF.

This clonotype turned up a few times. V is TRBV9 and J is TRBJ2-5; TRBD1 might be the D (6 bases). CDR1 and CDR2 from the germline V gene are SGDLS and YYNGEE. The CDR3 runs 15 residues. V was clipped by 2 bases and J by 5 bases, with 16 bases between them. Here the CDR3 DNA reads TGTGCCAGCAGCGTCACTCACAGGGCTGAGGAGACCCAGTACTTC. As protein: CASSVTHRAEETQYF.

The chain has TRBV6-6 and TRBJ1-2; no firm D call. CDR3 length: 15 amino acids. Trimming removed 2 bases from V and 2 bases from J, with 12 bases in between. Germline lookup yields CDR1 MNHNY and CDR2 SVGAGI (reference sequence). CDR3 nucleotides: TGTGCCAGCAGTTACGGACGGGAGCAGAACTATGGCTACACCTTC. Its protein is CASSYGREQNYGYTF.

This chain uses TRBV6-1 with TRBJ2-5; possibly TRBD2 for D (5 bases). The CDR3 consists of 14 residues. The V end lost 8 bases, the J end lost 0 bases, and 13 bases lay between the germline ends. Germline V lookup: CDR1 MNHNS, CDR2 SASEGT. CDR3 loop: CASRLRGNQETQYF. The CDR3 coding sequence is TGTGCCAGCCGGCTTCGGGGAAACCAAGAGACCCAGTACTTC.

This clonotype has a handful of counts. The J gene is TRBJ1-2, the V gene TRBV4-1; 10 bases match TRBD1. Trimming took 3 bases from V and 2 from J; bases not matched to a gene: 3. CDR3 length: 15 residues. CDR1 and CDR2 (germline): MGHRA, YSYEKL. CDR3 protein: CASSHAGQGNYGYTF. The DNA of the CDR3 is TGCGCCAGCAGCCACGCGGGACAGGGGAACTATGGCTACACCTTC.

This clonotype was observed a single time. One end of the junction does not line up with germline, which may come from a read error. The genes are TRBV29-1 and TRBJ2-6, with a weak D call TRBD1 (5 bases). The germline V gene has CDR1 SQVTM and CDR2 ANQGSEA. The CDR3 sequence is 14 residues long. CDR3 in amino acids: CSVDQGPGAYVLTF. The DNA of the CDR3 is TGCAGCGTGGACCAGGGCCCTGGGGCCTACGTCCTGACTTTC.

The chain employs TRBV27 and TRBJ2-3; 9 positions match TRBD1. Germline CDR1 reads MNHEY; CDR2 reads SMNVEV (reference sequence). CDR3 length: 15 amino acids. After removal of 6 bases from V and 7 bases from J, the junction contained 11 bases not matched to a gene. The DNA of the CDR3 is TGTGCCAGCAGCTGGAGACAGGGGGGGTTATATACGCAGTATTTT. Translation: CASSWRQGGLYTQYF.

The chain carries TRBV3-1 and TRBJ2-1; 13 bases align to TRBD2. After removal of 0 bases from V and 2 bases from J, the junction contained 4 bases not matched to a gene. Per germline, CDR1 LGHDT and CDR2 YNNKEL (reference sequence). This CDR3 region has 18 residues. The CDR3 loop reads CASSQEGLAGRPYNEQFF. The CDR3 DNA reads TGTGCCAGCAGCCAAGAGGGACTAGCGGGGCGCCCCTACAATGAGCAGTTCTTC.

This clonotype came up a few times. The rearrangement links TRBV5-6 to TRBJ2-5, with 8 nucleotides matching TRBD1. The closer fit of TRBJ2-7 to the DNA end suggests the J call may be wrong. The germline V gene encodes CDR1 SGHDT and CDR2 YYEEEE. The CDR3 is made up of 14 amino acids. CDR3 sequence (DNA): TGTGCCAGCAGCTTGCTGCAGGGGGCCAACGAGCAGTACTTC. Its protein is CASSLLQGANEQYF.

The rearrangement uses TRBV27 and TRBJ2-5; a weak D match, TRBD1 (6 bases). The end of the DNA is better explained by TRBJ2-4, so the J call may be wrong. The V gene's germline CDR1 is MNHEY and CDR2 SMNVEV (reference sequence). This CDR3 is built from 14 residues. This CDR3 reads CASSFDRSKNIQYF. CDR3 DNA sequence: TGTGCCAGCAGTTTCGACAGGAGCAAAAACATTCAGTACTTC.

V gene TRBV2 combines with J gene TRBJ1-5; D remains ambiguous. V dropped 6 bases and J dropped 7 bases, with 13 bases sitting between them. Germline V gene sequence: CDR1 SNHLY, CDR2 FYNNEI. CDR3 length: 13 amino acids. This CDR3 is CASSWTEGQPQHF. DNA for the CDR3: TGTGCCAGCAGCTGGACGGAGGGACAGCCCCAGCATTTT.

V and J are TRBV27 and TRBJ2-4; D is perhaps TRBD2 (6 bases). The J call is in doubt because the DNA end fits TRBJ2-7 better. CDR1 and CDR2 from the germline V gene are MNHEY and SMNVEV (reference sequence). This CDR3 has 14 residues. The CDR3 DNA reads TGTGCCAGCAGTCCGTGGGGGGTTAATTGCGAGCAGTACTTC. It translates to CASSPWGVNCEQYF.

This chain joins TRBV2 and TRBJ2-3; D call uncertain. V lost 7 bases and J lost 4, with 15 bases in between. This CDR3 has 14 amino acids. The V gene's germline CDR1 is SNHLY and CDR2 FYNNEI. This CDR3 is CASMIQLGSDTQYF. The CDR3 DNA is TGTGCCAGCATGATCCAATTAGGCTCAGATACGCAGTATTTT.

The genes are TRBV7-3 and TRBJ2-6; D is perhaps TRBD1 (6 bases). Germline V gene sequence: CDR1 SGHTA, CDR2 FQGTGA. The CDR3 contains 17 residues. The V end was cut by 1 base, the J end by 2 bases, with 12 bases between. The CDR3 here is CASSLMSRGTGANVLTF. The CDR3 nucleotides are TGTGCCAGCAGCTTAATGAGCAGGGGAACTGGGGCCAACGTCCTGACTTTC. Filled out from reference TRBV7-3 and TRBJ2-6, the complete variable domain reads GAGVSQTPSNKVTEKGKYVELRCDPISGHTALYWYRQSLGQGPEFLIYFQGTGAADDSGLPNDRFFAVRPEGSVSTLKIQRTERGDSAVYLCASSLMSRGTGANVLTFGAGSRLTVL.